A single sample gave rise to the 6 T cell receptor beta chains below, sequenced in a study of cytomegalovirus exposure and HLA in healthy donors. The PCR ran on 60 Vbeta and 13 Jbeta primers. Measured with immunoSEQ multiplex PCR; TCRdb has only the in-frame clones, and not every one. The profile covers about 150,000 clones, with approximately 80% appearing a single time and 1.4% to 1.5% taken by the ten largest. The sequenced material came from PBMCs. The receptors derive from a male donor in good health and CMV-seronegative.

This chain joins TRBV28 and TRBJ1-5; D is ambiguous. From germline, CDR1 is MDHEN and CDR2 SYDVKM. V dropped 4 bases and J dropped 1 base, with 17 bases sitting between them. The CDR3 covers 17 residues. The CDR3 here is CASSSLFRTGSNQPQHF. The CDR3 DNA follows: TGTGCCAGCAGTTCGTTATTCCGGACGGGAAGCAATCAGCCCCAGCATTTT. Filled out from reference TRBV28 and TRBJ1-5, the complete variable domain reads DVKVTQSSRYLVKRTGEKVFLECVQDMDHENMFWYRQDPGLGLRLIYFSYDVKMKEKGDIPEGYSVSREKKERFSLILESASTNQTSMYLCASSSLFRTGSNQPQHFGDGTRLSIL.

The rearrangement joins TRBV30 to TRBJ2-1; D uncertain. V was cut by 0 bases and J by 8 bases, with 5 bases left in between. This CDR3 spans 11 amino acids. Germline CDR1 GTSNPN, CDR2 SVGIG (reference sequence). CDR3 in amino acids: CAWSVSDEQFF. In DNA form, the CDR3 reads TGTGCCTGGAGTGTTTCGGATGAGCAGTTCTTC.

The V call is TRBV10-3, the J call TRBJ1-2; D might be TRBD1 (5 bases). V lost 0 bases and J lost 7, with 12 bases in between. The CDR3 length is 14 residues. Germline V gene lookup returns CDR1 ENHRY and CDR2 SYGVKD. The CDR3 DNA follows: TGTGCCATCAGTGAGTCGAGCAGGGAGGGTGGCTACACCTTC. Its translation is CAISESSREGGYTF.

This sequence joins TRBV29-1 and TRBJ1-1, with a tentative D call TRBD1 (5 bases). This CDR3 has 13 amino acids. Germline assignment: CDR1 SQVTM and CDR2 ANQGSEA. Trimming pared 1 base from V and 6 bases from J, leaving 12 bases between. The CDR3 coding sequence is TGCAGCGTTGAAGTTAGTGGGGCCCCTGAAGCTTTCTTT. It translates to CSVEVSGAPEAFF.

V is TRBV11-2 and J is TRBJ2-5; possibly TRBD2 for D (5 bases). The V gene's germline CDR1 is SGHAT and CDR2 FQNNGV. The V and J ends lost 2 bases and 2 bases respectively, with 15 bases between them. The CDR3 runs 16 residues. The DNA of the CDR3 is TGTGCCAGCAGCTTACGGGGTGGGGTCGAACAAGAGACCCAGTACTTC. Protein product: CASSLRGGVEQETQYF.

This chain uses TRBV28 with TRBJ1-1, with a tentative D call TRBD1 (6 bases). Germline CDR1 and CDR2: MDHEN and SYDVKM. V was cut by 7 bases and J by 3 bases, with 9 bases left in between. This CDR3 is built from 12 residues. CDR3 amino acids: CASKTGHTEAFF. CDR3 coding DNA: TGTGCCAGCAAAACAGGGCACACTGAAGCTTTCTTT.